This T cell receptor beta chain stems from a study of blood T cell repertoires in COVID-19. Study-wide background: Spain, Italy and the United States supplied samples that represented acute and convalescent COVID-19. Nucleic acid was either cDNA or gDNA, and it came from T cells, B-cell-depleted T cells, or PBMCs.

Study processing details: Amplified reference gene primers provided the basis for estimating nucleated cell counts. Sequencing was performed with immunoSEQ multiplex PCR; in TCRdb, only in-frame clones are kept and a portion is missing. The V and J calls and clone size come from that table; D and trimming were worked out from the DNA. The table records under 350,000 clones, around 83% of them present only once. J gave up 5 bases and V 5 bases, and 4 bases lay outside the gene matches. The CDR3 has 13 amino acids. The germline gives CDR1 MGHRA, CDR2 YSYEKL. What was sequenced was peripheral blood. The source of this sequence is a young man with active or convalescent COVID-19. The chain combines TRBV4-1 with TRBJ2-5; 8 bases are shared with TRBD1. The CDR3 sequence: CASSTRQGETQYF. For the CDR3, the DNA is TGCGCCAGCAGCACCCGACAGGGGGAGACCCAGTACTTC.